The 17 T cell receptor beta chains below all came from one sample that was sequenced in a study of glioma-infiltrating T cells. Amplification of TCR alpha and beta CDR3 regions from RNA used iRepertoire nested multiplex PCR. Via MiXCR, TCRdb re-called the multiplex PCR reads, giving one row per CDR3 protein. In the table there are around 140,000 distinct CDR3 sequences, about 39% of which are singletons. The sequencing input was glioma tissue, nonneoplastic brain tissue, or PBMCs (not recorded which). These receptors were collected from a human donor with low-grade glioma or glioblastoma, undergoing nonglioma brain surgery, or in good health (not recorded which).

This chain joins TRBV10-3 and TRBJ1-1; D gene unclear. The CDR3 totals 15 residues. CDR1 is ENHRY and CDR2 is SYGVKD in the germline V gene. V lost 0 bases and J 0 bases, leaving 8 bases between the germline ends. The CDR3 DNA is TGTGCCATCAGTGAGTCGGCCACGATGAACACTGAAGCTTTCTTT. Its protein is CAISESATMNTEAFF.

Notes on this clonotype: Germline and junction disagree at one end, which may indicate a read error. The V and J genes are TRBV6-2 or TRBV6-3 and TRBJ1-1; tentatively, D is TRBD1 (6 bases). This CDR3 has 12 residues. Germline V gene data show CDR1 as MNHEY and CDR2 as SVGEGT. DNA for the CDR3: TGCGCCAGCAGCCGACAGGCCACTGAAGCTTTCTTT. Residues: CASSRQATEAFF.

This clonotype was picked up a small number of times. The CDR3 coding sequence is TGTGCCAGTGGTTACTTTGAAGCTTTCTTT. Its protein product is CASGYFEAFF. The chain couples TRBV19 to TRBJ1-1; D ambiguous. The CDR3 sequence is 10 residues long. CDR1 and CDR2 from the germline V gene are LNHDA and SQIVND (reference sequence). V lost 8 bases and J lost 7, with 8 bases in between.

The chain carries TRBV10-3 and TRBJ2-1, with TRBD1 matching 10 bases. Germline CDR1 is ENHRY and CDR2 is SYGVKD. CDR3 size: 15 residues. V dropped 5 bases and J dropped 7; count of bases not matched to a gene: 8. The CDR3 sequence: CAISWGDRGMNEQFF. The CDR3 region has the DNA TGTGCCATCAGTTGGGGGGACAGGGGTATGAATGAGCAGTTCTTC.

On this clonotype: An end of the junction differs from the germline gene, which may be a read error. CDR3 nucleotides: TGCGCCAGCAGGGGGACAGGGGGCGCATACACTGAAGCTTTCTTT. Protein sequence: CASRGTGGAYTEAFF. V usage is TRBV6-1 and J usage is TRBJ1-1; 12 positions agree with TRBD1. The CDR3 length is 15 residues. Germline CDR1 MNHNS, CDR2 SASEGT.

The chain recombines TRBV27 with TRBJ2-5; possible D gene TRBD2, 6 bases. The length of the CDR3 is 15 residues. Germline assignment: CDR1 MNHEY and CDR2 SMNVEV (reference sequence). V shed 8 bases and J shed 7 bases, with 23 bases lying between them. The CDR3 DNA reads as TGTGCCAGCGTTGCCAATAACGGGGGTGGGGGGACCCAGTACTTC. Protein sequence: CASVANNGGGGTQYF.

This clonotype was found a few times. This chain links TRBV12-3 or TRBV12-4 with TRBJ2-1; no definite D call. The V end lost 7 bases, the J end lost 0 bases, and 7 bases lay between the germline ends. This CDR3 spans 13 amino acids. CDR3 in amino acids: CASKWGSYNEQFF. The CDR3 nucleotides read TGTGCCAGCAAGTGGGGCTCCTACAATGAGCAGTTCTTC.

This clonotype has only a few counts. The rearrangement joins TRBV2 to TRBJ1-3; no definite D call. V gave up 4 bases and J gave up 0 bases, with 7 bases separating them. This CDR3 comprises 14 residues. Looked up from germline, CDR1 is SNHLY and CDR2 is FYNNEI. CDR3 in DNA: TGTGCCAGCAGTGCTTCGGTCTCTGGAAACACCATATATTTT. Its translation: CASSASVSGNTIYF.

This chain uses TRBV2 with TRBJ2-3; no firm D call. Germline assignment: CDR1 SNHLY and CDR2 FYNNEI. This CDR3 has 12 residues. V shed 7 bases and J shed 2 bases, with 7 bases lying between them. CDR3 bases: TGTGCCAGCATGGGGTACACAGATACGCAGTATTTT. This sequence encodes CASMGYTDTQYF.

In DNA form, the CDR3 reads TGTGCCAGCACCGACGGACAGGGTATGAGCGAGCAGTACTTC. Amino acid sequence: CASTDGQGMSEQYF. The chain joins TRBV2 to TRBJ2-7; TRBD1 matches 8 bases. Trimming removed 7 bases from V and 6 bases from J; junction bases left unmatched: 11. CDR1 is SNHLY and CDR2 is FYNNEI in the germline V gene. CDR3 length: 14 amino acids. The full variable domain, with the rest looked up from reference TRBV2 and TRBJ2-7, is EPEVTQTPSHQVTQMGQEVILRCVPISNHLYFYWYRQILGQKVEFLVSFYNNEISEKSEIFDDQFSVERPDGSNFTLKIRSTKLEDSAMYFCASTDGQGMSEQYFGPGTRLTVT.

Regarding this clonotype: One end of the junction does not line up with germline, which may come from a read error. The V gene is TRBV6-1, the J gene TRBJ2-6; D remains unclear. Germline values: CDR1 MNHNS, CDR2 SASEGT. The CDR3 loop spans 15 amino acids. The CDR3 spells CASIMSGSGANVLTF. The CDR3 nucleotides read TGCGCCAGCATTATGTCAGGCTCTGGGGCCAACGTCCTGACTTTC.

The rearrangement links TRBV12-5 to TRBJ2-3; unclear D gene. Germline lookup yields CDR1 LGHNT and CDR2 FRNRAP. CDR3 length: 13 residues. Trimming removed 6 bases at V and 4 bases at J, with 11 bases between. CDR3 sequence: CASGSGAPDTQYF. DNA of the CDR3: TGTGCTAGTGGATCCGGAGCGCCAGATACGCAGTATTTT.

This rearrangement joins TRBV27 to TRBJ2-1; D uncertain. The germline CDR1 and CDR2 sequences are MNHEY and SMNVEV (reference sequence). V dropped 1 base and J dropped 4 bases, with 5 bases sitting between them. The CDR3 is 13 residues long. In DNA, the CDR3 is TGTGCCAGCAGTTTATATCAGTACAATGAGCAGTTCTTC. It translates to CASSLYQYNEQFF.

This clonotype was seen more than once but under ten times. The chain joins TRBV19 to TRBJ1-2; a possible D gene is TRBD1 (5 bases). Germline V gene sequence: CDR1 LNHDA, CDR2 SQIVND (reference sequence). V gave up 7 bases and J gave up 2 bases, with 17 bases separating them. The CDR3 is 15 amino acids. This chain's CDR3 is CASIPGHLFNYGYTF. As DNA, the CDR3 is TGTGCCAGTATTCCAGGACACCTATTCAACTATGGCTACACCTTC.

V is TRBV6-1 and J is TRBJ2-7; no clear D. The CDR3 has 13 residues. Between the trimmed V and J ends, which lost 7 bases and 4 bases, there was a span of 14 bases. The germline V gene has CDR1 MNHNS and CDR2 SASEGT. This chain's CDR3 is CASNFRQQYEQYF. In nucleotides, the CDR3 is TGTGCCAGCAACTTTAGACAACAGTACGAGCAGTACTTC.

Turning to this clonotype: The junction and the germline gene differ at one end; a read error may be behind it. The V and J genes are TRBV10-2 and TRBJ2-7, with 8 bases aligning to TRBD1. Germline V gene data show CDR1 as WSHSY and CDR2 as SAAADI. The CDR3 covers 15 residues. The CDR3 DNA reads as TGTGCCAGCAGTGAGTGCGGGACAGGCTCCTACGAGCAGTACTTC. It specifies CASSECGTGSYEQYF.

This rearrangement joins TRBV3-1 to TRBJ1-5, with D possibly TRBD1 on 5 matching bases. The V end was cut by 6 bases, the J end by 2 bases, with 8 bases between. The CDR3 consists of 13 residues. Germline assignment: CDR1 LGHDT and CDR2 YNNKEL (reference sequence). The CDR3 region has the DNA TGTGCCAGCAGTCGGGGGGGCAATCAGCCCCAGCATTTT. This codes for CASSRGGNQPQHF.